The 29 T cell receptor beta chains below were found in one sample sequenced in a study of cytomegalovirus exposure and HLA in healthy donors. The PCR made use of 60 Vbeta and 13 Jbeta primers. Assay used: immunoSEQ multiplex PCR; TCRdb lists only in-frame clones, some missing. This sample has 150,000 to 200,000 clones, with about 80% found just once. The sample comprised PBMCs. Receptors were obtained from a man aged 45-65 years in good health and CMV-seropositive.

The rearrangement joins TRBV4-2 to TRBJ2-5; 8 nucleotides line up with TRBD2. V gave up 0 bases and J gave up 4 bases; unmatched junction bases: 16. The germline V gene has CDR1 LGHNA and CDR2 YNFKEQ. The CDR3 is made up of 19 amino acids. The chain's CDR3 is CASSQDRARAGDVGETQYF. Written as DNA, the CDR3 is TGTGCCAGCAGCCAAGATCGGGCCCGAGCGGGGGATGTAGGAGAGACCCAGTACTTC.

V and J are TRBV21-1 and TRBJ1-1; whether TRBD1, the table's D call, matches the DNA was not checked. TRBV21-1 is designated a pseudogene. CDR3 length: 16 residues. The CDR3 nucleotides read TGTGCCAGCACCAAAAGGGAGGACAGGGGTAGGACTGAAGCTTTCTTT. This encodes CASTKREDRGRTEAFF.

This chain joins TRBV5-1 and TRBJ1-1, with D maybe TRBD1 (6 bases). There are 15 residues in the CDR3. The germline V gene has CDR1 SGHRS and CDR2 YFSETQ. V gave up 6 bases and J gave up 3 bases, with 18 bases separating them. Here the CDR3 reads CASIPTPGAHTEAFF. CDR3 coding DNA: TGCGCCAGCATACCTACCCCAGGGGCCCACACTGAAGCTTTCTTT.

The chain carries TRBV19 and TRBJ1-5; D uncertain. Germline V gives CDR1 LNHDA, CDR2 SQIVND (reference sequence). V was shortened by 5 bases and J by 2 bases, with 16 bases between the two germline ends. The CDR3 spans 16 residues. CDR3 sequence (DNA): TGTGCCAGTAGTCCCCCGGTGTTGTTGGGCAATCAGCCCCAGCATTTT. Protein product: CASSPPVLLGNQPQHF.

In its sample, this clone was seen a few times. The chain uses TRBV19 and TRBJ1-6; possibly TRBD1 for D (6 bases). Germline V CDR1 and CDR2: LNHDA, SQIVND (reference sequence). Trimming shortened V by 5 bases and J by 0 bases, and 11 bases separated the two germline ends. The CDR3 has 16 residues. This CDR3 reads CASSVTGSSYNSPLHF. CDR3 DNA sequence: TGTGCCAGTAGTGTAACAGGGAGCTCCTATAATTCACCCCTCCACTTT.

CDR3 DNA sequence: TGTGCCAGCAGTCAGGGGAATAATTCACCCCTCCACTTT. Translating it yields CASSQGNNSPLHF. This rearrangement joins TRBV7-9 to TRBJ1-6, with D perhaps matching TRBD1 (6 bases). Trimming stripped 6 bases from V and 5 bases from J, with 8 bases between. The CDR3 contains 13 residues. Germline CDR1 reads SEHNR; CDR2 reads FQNEAQ (reference sequence). The entire variable domain, with the rest obtained from reference TRBV7-9 and TRBJ1-6, is as follows: DTGVSQNPRHKITKRGQNVTFRCDPISEHNRLYWYRQTLGQGPEFLTYFQNEAQLEKSRLLSDRFSAERPKGSFSTLEIQRTEQGDSAMYLCASSQGNNSPLHFGNGTRLTVT.

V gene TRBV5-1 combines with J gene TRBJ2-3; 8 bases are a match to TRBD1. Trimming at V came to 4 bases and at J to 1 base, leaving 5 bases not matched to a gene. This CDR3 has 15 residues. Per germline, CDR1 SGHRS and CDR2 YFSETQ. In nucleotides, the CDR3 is TGCGCCAGCAGCCCGACAGGGGCGCGCACAGATACGCAGTATTTT. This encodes CASSPTGARTDTQYF.

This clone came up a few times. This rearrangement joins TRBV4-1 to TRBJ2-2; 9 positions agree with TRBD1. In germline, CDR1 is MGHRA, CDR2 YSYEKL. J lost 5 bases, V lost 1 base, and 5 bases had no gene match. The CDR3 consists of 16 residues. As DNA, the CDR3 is TGCGCCAGCAGCCAAGCTACAGGGGGCGATACCGGGGAGCTGTTTTTT. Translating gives CASSQATGGDTGELFF.

The CDR3 protein is CASSLTTGGLNTEAFF. The CDR3 DNA sequence: TGTGCCAGCAGTTTAACGACAGGGGGCTTGAACACTGAAGCTTTCTTT. The chain combines TRBV27 with TRBJ1-1; the match to TRBD1 covers 10 bases. CDR1 is MNHEY, CDR2 SMNVEV, per germline (reference sequence). After removal of 2 bases from V and 0 bases from J, the junction contained 3 bases not matched to a gene. The CDR3 totals 16 residues.

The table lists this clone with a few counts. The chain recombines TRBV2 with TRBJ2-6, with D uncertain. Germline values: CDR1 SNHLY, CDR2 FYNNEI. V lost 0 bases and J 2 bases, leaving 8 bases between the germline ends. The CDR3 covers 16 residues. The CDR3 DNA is TGTGCCAGCAGTGAAGCCCGGGTAGCTGGGGCCAACGTCCTGACTTTC. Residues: CASSEARVAGANVLTF.

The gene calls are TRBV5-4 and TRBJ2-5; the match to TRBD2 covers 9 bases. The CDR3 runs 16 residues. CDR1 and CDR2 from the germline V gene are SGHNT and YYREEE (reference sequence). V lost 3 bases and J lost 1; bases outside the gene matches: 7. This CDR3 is CASSSRASGVQETQYF. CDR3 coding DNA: TGTGCCAGCAGCTCCCGGGCTAGCGGGGTCCAAGAGACCCAGTACTTC.

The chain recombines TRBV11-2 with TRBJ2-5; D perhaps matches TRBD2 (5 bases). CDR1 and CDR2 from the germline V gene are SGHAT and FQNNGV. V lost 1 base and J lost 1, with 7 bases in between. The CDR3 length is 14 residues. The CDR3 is CASSLGTLQETQYF. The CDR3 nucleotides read TGTGCCAGCAGCTTAGGGACTCTCCAAGAGACCCAGTACTTC.

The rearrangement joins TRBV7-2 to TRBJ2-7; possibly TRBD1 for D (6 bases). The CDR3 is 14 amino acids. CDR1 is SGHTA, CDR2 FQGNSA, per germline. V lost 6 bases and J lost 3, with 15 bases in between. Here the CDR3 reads CASSTGTTNYEQYF. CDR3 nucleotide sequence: TGTGCCAGCAGTACCGGGACAACAAACTACGAGCAGTACTTC. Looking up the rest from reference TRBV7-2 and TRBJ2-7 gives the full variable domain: GAGVSQSPSNKVTEKGKDVELRCDPISGHTALYWYRQSLGQGLEFLIYFQGNSAPDKSGLPSDRFSAERTGGSVSTLTIQRTQQEDSAVYLCASSTGTTNYEQYFGPGTRLTVT.

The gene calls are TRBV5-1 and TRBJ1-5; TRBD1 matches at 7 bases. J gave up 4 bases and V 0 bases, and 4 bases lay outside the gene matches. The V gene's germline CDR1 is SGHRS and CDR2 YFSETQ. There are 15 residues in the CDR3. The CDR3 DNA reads TGCGCCAGCAGCTTGGAGACAGGGCGAAATCAGCCCCAGCATTTT. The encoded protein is CASSLETGRNQPQHF.

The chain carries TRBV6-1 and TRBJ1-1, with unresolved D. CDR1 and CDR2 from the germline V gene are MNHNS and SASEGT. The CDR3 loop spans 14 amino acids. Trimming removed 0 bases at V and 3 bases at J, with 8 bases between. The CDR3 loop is CASSEALGDTEAFF. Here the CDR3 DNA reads TGTGCCAGCAGTGAAGCGCTCGGGGACACTGAAGCTTTCTTT.

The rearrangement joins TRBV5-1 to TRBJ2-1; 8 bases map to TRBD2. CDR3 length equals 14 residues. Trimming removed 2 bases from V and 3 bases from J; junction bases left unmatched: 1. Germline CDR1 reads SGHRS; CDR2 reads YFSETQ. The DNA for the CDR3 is TGCGCCAGCAGCTTTACTAGCGGCTACAATGAGCAGTTCTTC. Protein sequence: CASSFTSGYNEQFF.

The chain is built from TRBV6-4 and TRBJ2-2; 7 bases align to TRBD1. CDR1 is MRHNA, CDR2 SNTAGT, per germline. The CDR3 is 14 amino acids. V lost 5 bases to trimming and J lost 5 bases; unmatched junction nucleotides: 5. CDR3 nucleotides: TGTGCCAGCAGTTTAGGGGGCTGGACCGGGGAGCTGTTTTTT. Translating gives CASSLGGWTGELFF.

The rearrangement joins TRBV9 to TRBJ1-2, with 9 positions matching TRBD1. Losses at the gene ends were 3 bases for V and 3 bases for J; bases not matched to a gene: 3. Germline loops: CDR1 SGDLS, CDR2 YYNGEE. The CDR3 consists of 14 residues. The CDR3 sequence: CASSDGQGHYGYTF. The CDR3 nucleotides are TGTGCCAGCAGCGACGGACAGGGGCACTATGGCTACACCTTC. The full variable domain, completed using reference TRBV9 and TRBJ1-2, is DSGVTQTPKHLITATGQRVTLRCSPRSGDLSVYWYQQSLDQGLQFLIQYYNGEERAKGNILERFSAQQFPDLHSELNLSSLELGDSALYFCASSDGQGHYGYTFGSGTRLTVV.

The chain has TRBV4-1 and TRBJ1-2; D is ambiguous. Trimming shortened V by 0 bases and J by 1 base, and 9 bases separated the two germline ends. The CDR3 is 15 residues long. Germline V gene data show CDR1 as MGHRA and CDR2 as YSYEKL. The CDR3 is CASSQEAAVNYGYTF. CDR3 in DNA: TGCGCCAGCAGCCAAGAAGCGGCAGTTAACTATGGCTACACCTTC.

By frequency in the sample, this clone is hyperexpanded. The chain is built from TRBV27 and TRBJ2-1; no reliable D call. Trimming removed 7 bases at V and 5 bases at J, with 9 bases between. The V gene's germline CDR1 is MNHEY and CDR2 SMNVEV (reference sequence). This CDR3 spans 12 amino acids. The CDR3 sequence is CASIDWNNEQFF. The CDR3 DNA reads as TGTGCCAGCATCGACTGGAACAATGAGCAGTTCTTC.

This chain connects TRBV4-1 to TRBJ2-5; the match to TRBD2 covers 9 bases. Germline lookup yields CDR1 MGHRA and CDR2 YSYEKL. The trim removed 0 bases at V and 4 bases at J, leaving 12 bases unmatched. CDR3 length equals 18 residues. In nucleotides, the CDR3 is TGCGCCAGCAGCCAAGATGGGTGGCGCGGGGGGGCCCCAGAGACCCAGTACTTC. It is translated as CASSQDGWRGGAPETQYF.

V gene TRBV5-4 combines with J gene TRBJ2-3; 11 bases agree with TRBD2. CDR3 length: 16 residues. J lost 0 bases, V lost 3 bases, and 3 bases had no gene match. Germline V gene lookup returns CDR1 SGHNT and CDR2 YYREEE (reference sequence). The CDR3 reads CASSSPSGGSTDTQYF. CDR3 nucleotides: TGTGCCAGCAGCTCACCTAGCGGGGGGAGCACAGATACGCAGTATTTT.

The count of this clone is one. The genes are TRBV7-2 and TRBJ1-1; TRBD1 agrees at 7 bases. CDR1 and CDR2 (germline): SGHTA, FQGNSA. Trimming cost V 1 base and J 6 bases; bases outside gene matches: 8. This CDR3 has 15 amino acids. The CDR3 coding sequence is TGTGCCAGCAGCTTAGGTTTCAGGGGGAAGGCTGAAGCTTTCTTT. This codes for CASSLGFRGKAEAFF.

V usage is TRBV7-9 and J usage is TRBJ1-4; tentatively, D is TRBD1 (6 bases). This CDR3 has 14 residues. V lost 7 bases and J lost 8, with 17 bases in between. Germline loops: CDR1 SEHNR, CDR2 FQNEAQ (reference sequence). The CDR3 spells CASKLPGQKEKLFF. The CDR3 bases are TGTGCCAGCAAGCTCCCGGGACAAAAAGAAAAACTGTTTTTT.

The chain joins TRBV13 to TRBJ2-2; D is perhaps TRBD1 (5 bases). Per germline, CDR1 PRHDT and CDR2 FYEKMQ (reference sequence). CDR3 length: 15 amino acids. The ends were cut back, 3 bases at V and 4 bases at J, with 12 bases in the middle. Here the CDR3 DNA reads TGTGCCAGCAGCTTGGAGATAAGGGGCACCGGGGAGCTGTTTTTT. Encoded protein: CASSLEIRGTGELFF. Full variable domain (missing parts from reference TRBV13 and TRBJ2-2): AAGVIQSPRHLIKEKRETATLKCYPIPRHDTVYWYQQGPGQDPQFLISFYEKMQSDKGSIPDRFSAQQFSDYHSELNMSSLELGDSALYFCASSLEIRGTGELFFGEGSRLTVL.

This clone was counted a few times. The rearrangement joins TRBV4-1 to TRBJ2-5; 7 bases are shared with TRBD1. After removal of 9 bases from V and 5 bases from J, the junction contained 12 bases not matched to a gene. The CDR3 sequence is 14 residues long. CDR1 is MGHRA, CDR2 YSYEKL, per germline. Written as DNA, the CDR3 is TGCGCCAGTCGACAGGGTCCTGGTAGGGAGACCCAGTACTTC. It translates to CASRQGPGRETQYF.

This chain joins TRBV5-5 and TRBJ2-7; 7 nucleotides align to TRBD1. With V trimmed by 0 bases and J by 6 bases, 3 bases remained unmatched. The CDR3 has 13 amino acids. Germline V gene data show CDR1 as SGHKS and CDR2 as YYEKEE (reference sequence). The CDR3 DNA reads TGTGCCAGCAGCTTGGGACAGGGCCCCGAGCAGTACTTC. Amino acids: CASSLGQGPEQYF.

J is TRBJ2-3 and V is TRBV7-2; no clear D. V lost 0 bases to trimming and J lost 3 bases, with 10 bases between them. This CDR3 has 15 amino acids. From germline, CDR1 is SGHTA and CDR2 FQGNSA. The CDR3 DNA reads TGTGCCAGCAGCTTAGCGTCGGGTAGGACAGATACGCAGTATTTT. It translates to CASSLASGRTDTQYF.

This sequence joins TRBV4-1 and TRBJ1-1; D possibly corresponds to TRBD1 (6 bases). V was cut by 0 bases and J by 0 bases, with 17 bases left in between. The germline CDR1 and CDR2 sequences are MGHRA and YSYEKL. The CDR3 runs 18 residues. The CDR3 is CASSQDRGGYTMNTEAFF. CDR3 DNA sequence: TGCGCCAGCAGCCAAGATAGGGGGGGCTATACTATGAACACTGAAGCTTTCTTT.